This T cell receptor (beta chain) was sequenced for a study of shared clonotypes between healthy human individuals. On the study more broadly: Aged 18 to 49, the donors were a couple of women and a few men. Findings and limits, study-wide: Lower generation probabilities were found for non-shared clonotypes than for those shared by all four donors. Tissue TCR repertoires likely differ from these blood-only repertoires.

Sequencing was performed with immunoSEQ multiplex PCR; in TCRdb, only in-frame clones are kept and a portion is missing. The data contain about 1.1 million clones, around three quarters of them singletons. In regard to this clone: Its antigen is still unknown.

The V end lost 7 bases, the J end lost 9 bases, and 14 bases lay between the germline ends. The CDR3 is 11 amino acids. Per germline, CDR1 SQVTM and CDR2 ANQGSEA. The clonotype comes from a man aged 18 to 30 in good health. Some clones in this sample may be carry-over from other donors' samples. Sequences were obtained from memory CD4+ T cells from PBMCs. Subset indicated: CD45RA-negative fraction. This rearrangement joins TRBV29-1 to TRBJ2-3, with D perhaps being TRBD1 or TRBD2 (5 bases each). The DNA of the CDR3 is TGCAGCGCCGGGGCCACGGAAACGCAGTATTTT. Translated, it gives CSAGATETQYF.